This TCR beta chain is drawn from a study of T cell repertoires in cytomegalovirus infection. Study context: HLA-B-restricted CMV epitopes that are well studied, plus recently identified HLA-C-restricted ones, were used by the study.

A few counts support this clonotype. What it recognizes is unknown. CDR3 length: 13 residues. Per germline, CDR1 MGHRA and CDR2 YSYEKL. V shed 3 bases and J shed 5 bases, with 7 bases lying between them. Using its own MiXCR run on the reads, TCRdb lists one record per CDR3 protein. This sample has some 270,000 distinct CDR3 sequences, with roughly a fifth found just once. The sample consisted of cultured PBMCs, taken from culture after CMV antigen stimulation. The gene calls are TRBV4-1 and TRBJ2-2; D is undetermined. The receptor comes from a human donor in good health (CMV status not recorded). Some clones in this sample may be carry-over from other donors' samples. The CDR3 sequence is CASSQAGTGELFF. The CDR3, as DNA: TGCGCCAGCAGCCAGGCCGGAACCGGGGAGCTGTTTTTT.